The T cell receptor beta chain described here comes from a study of blood T cell repertoires in COVID-19 (dated by TCRdb to between 2020 and 2021). Some background on the complete study: The collaborator samples originated in the United States, Italy and Spain and spanned the acute and convalescent phases of COVID-19. The material from the prospective study consisted of cDNA or gDNA derived from T cells, B-cell-depleted T cells, or PBMCs. Subjects who had been exposed to COVID-19, were actively infected with it, or had recovered from it provided the deeply sampled blood TCRbeta repertoires that made up the dataset. The repertoires were made available in a free public database intended to serve as a resource for research on the immune response to SARS-CoV-2. Samples were obtained from the ongoing ImmuneRACE study (first 160 participants) and from over 1,000 subjects provided by 6 global collaborators. Sample metadata almost always included a de-identified subject ID, COVID-19 status, age in years and sex. HLA class I and class II types, where available, came from metadata supplied by the sample provider rather than from assay-based typing.

Trimming leaves V shorter by 0 bases and J shorter by 7 bases, with the junction holding 17 bases beyond the gene matches. The CDR3 spans 19 residues, from the cysteine through the phenylalanine. CDR3 DNA only is kept here, 57 bases in frame from base 1. CDR1 and CDR2 (LGHNA, YSLEER) derive from the germline V gene. Of note for this clone: What antigen it recognizes has not been identified. One base away there is no much larger clone; base qualities are not given.

What the research found in general, with its limitations: The quantity of clinical and demographic metadata differed by source and by participant and was supplied without curation.

TCRbeta CDR3 regions were amplified from genomic DNA using the immunoSEQ Assay, a bias-controlled multiplex PCR. In the authors' own workflow: The number of nucleated cells in each sample was estimated by amplification of reference gene primers within the assay. To quantify the absolute abundance of each unique TCRbeta CDR3 rearrangement, sequence reads were collapsed and filtered. For each sample, productive Simpson clonality was calculated by taking the square root of Simpson's diversity index across productive rearrangements. As stored in TCRdb, this immuneACCESS dataset retains in-frame rearrangements with V and J assigned. A fraction of the clones does not appear; measured against another copy, unresolved V genes explain less than half of the discrepancy, and the remainder lacks a known reason. Clonal size and the V and J genes are those of that table, whereas D and trimming came from the DNA. The sample data list 140,000 to 150,000 clones, and over 80% of these were observed just once. Around 3.1% of the sample goes to the ten largest clones.

Whole blood was collected in K2EDTA tubes by collaborating institutions according to the institutions' own protocols. Collaborator samples were shipped for TCRbeta analysis as frozen whole blood, isolated PBMCs, or DNA extracted from either sample type. The receptor's source is a woman in her 40s with active or convalescent COVID-19. The sequenced sample was peripheral blood. In this chain, TRBV4-3 is recombined with TRBJ2-1; the junction holds 8 bases that match TRBD2. The nucleotide sequence is TGCGCCAGCAGCCAAGATCCCGATTTTGGAGCGGGAGTCGGGAATGAGCAGTTCTTC. It codes for CASSQDPDFGAGVGNEQFF.